The following is a T cell receptor (beta chain) sequence with its context. CDR3 length: 17 residues. The J segment lost 0 bases and the V segment lost 4 bases, leaving 11 bases of the junction unmatched. Germline CDR1 reads SGDLS; CDR2 reads YYNGEE. Clones were read by immunoSEQ multiplex PCR, and TCRdb kept only the in-frame ones, dropping some. This table holds about 12,000 clones, 60% to 75% found once. This sample was included in a study of T cells after somatic rescue of genetic block. What was sequenced was peripheral blood mononuclear cells (PBMCs). This chain links TRBV9 with TRBJ2-3, with 7 positions matching TRBD2. This TCR was recovered from a boy younger than 18. CDR3 nucleotides: TGTGCCAGCAGCCAGCTTTCTAGCGGACATAGCACAGATACGCAGTATTTT. It specifies CASSQLSSGHSTDTQYF.